The rows below give T cell receptor beta chains drawn from one sample of a study of T cells in localized non-small cell lung cancer. Clones were sequenced by immunoSEQ multiplex PCR, and TCRdb holds only the in-frame ones, with some missing. The data contain 50,000 to 60,000 clones, 70% to 90% of them singletons. Sequences were derived from PBMCs, sampled before any cancer treatment. The receptors shown here come from a female donor with stage II lung adenocarcinoma. CDR3s include the opening cysteine and the closing phenylalanine or tryptophan. Fields, in order: J gene, D gene, clone size, V gene, CDR3 protein, CDR3 DNA. D genes are given only for firm matches. Rows may omit the clone size; those that give it use once, few, many or a size class.

J: TRBJ2-3
D: TRBD2
size: .
V: TRBV7-3
CDR3: CASSLGGTSGGHDTQYF
DNA: TGTGCCAGCAGCTTAGGAGGGACTAGCGGGGGGCACGATACGCAGTATTTT

J: TRBJ2-1
D: .
size: .
V: TRBV9
CDR3: CASSRASAASYNEQFF
DNA: TGTGCCAGCAGCCGGGCTAGCGCGGCTTCCTACAATGAGCAGTTCTTC

J: TRBJ1-2
D: .
size: .
V: TRBV7-6
CDR3: CASSLVRGGDYGYTF
DNA: TGTGCCAGCAGCTTGGTCCGGGGAGGGGACTATGGCTACACCTTC

J: TRBJ2-1
D: TRBD2
size: .
V: TRBV2
CDR3: CASSTPGLAGGRSSYNEQFF
DNA: TGTGCCAGCAGTACACCGGGACTAGCGGGGGGCCGGAGCTCCTACAATGAGCAGTTCTTC

J: TRBJ1-3
D: TRBD1
size: .
V: TRBV10-3
CDR3: CAISSGQNSGNTIYF
DNA: TGTGCCATCAGTTCGGGACAGAACTCTGGAAACACCATATATTTT

J: TRBJ1-6
D: .
size: .
V: TRBV5-1
CDR3: CASSLDDTSAPLHF
DNA: TGCGCCAGCAGCTTGGACGACACCAGCGCACCCCTCCACTTT

J: TRBJ1-5
D: .
size: .
V: TRBV19
CDR3: CASSIHRIGALGGNQPQHF
DNA: TGTGCCAGTAGTATCCACAGGATTGGCGCACTCGGGGGCAATCAGCCCCAGCATTTT

J: TRBJ1-6
D: .
size: few
V: TRBV19
CDR3: CASSNNGLNSPLHF
DNA: TGTGCCAGTAGTAATAACGGGCTCAATTCACCCCTCCACTTT

J: TRBJ1-5
D: TRBD1
size: .
V: TRBV6-5
CDR3: CASTPTGGNQPQHF
DNA: TGTGCCAGCACACCGACAGGGGGGAATCAGCCCCAGCATTTT

J: TRBJ2-6
D: .
size: few
V: TRBV7-2
CDR3: CASTLGRSGANVLTF
DNA: TGTGCCAGCACCCTAGGGCGCTCTGGGGCCAACGTCCTGACTTTC

J: TRBJ1-4
D: .
size: .
V: TRBV2
CDR3: CASSEAGGVTNEKLFF
DNA: TGTGCCAGCAGTGAAGCCGGGGGGGTAACTAATGAAAAACTGTTTTTT

J: TRBJ2-3
D: TRBD1
size: .
V: TRBV2
CDR3: CASSSMDRAYSTDTQYF
DNA: TGTGCCAGCAGTTCTATGGACAGGGCCTATAGCACAGATACGCAGTATTTT

J: TRBJ1-1
D: TRBD1
size: .
V: TRBV7-9
CDR3: CASSSPTGGALYTEAFF
DNA: TGTGCCAGCAGCTCCCCGACAGGGGGTGCATTGTACACTGAAGCTTTCTTT

J: TRBJ2-1
D: .
size: once
V: TRBV6-5
CDR3: CASSPREKYNEQFF
DNA: TGTGCCAGCAGTCCGCGGGAAAAATACAATGAGCAGTTCTTC

J: TRBJ1-5
D: .
size: .
V: TRBV2
CDR3: CASSDQFSNQPQHF
DNA: TGTGCCAGCAGTGATCAGTTTAGCAATCAGCCCCAGCATTTT

J: TRBJ1-5
D: .
size: .
V: TRBV6-4
CDR3: CASSDSIGQPQHF
DNA: TGTGCCAGCAGTGACTCGATCGGTCAGCCCCAGCATTTT

J: TRBJ2-1
D: .
size: .
V: TRBV2
CDR3: CASSDDARVYNEQFF
DNA: TGTGCCAGCAGTGACGACGCCAGGGTCTACAATGAGCAGTTCTTC

J: TRBJ2-1
D: TRBD2
size: .
V: TRBV6-6
CDR3: CASSPGGGREQFF
DNA: TGTGCCAGCAGCCCGGGAGGGGGGAGGGAGCAGTTCTTC

J: TRBJ1-5
D: TRBD1
size: .
V: TRBV19
CDR3: CASREDRANNQPQHF
DNA: TGTGCCAGTAGGGAGGACAGGGCTAACAATCAGCCCCAGCATTTT

J: TRBJ1-3
D: .
size: .
V: TRBV2
CDR3: CASSRGGPDLGNTIYF
DNA: TGTGCCAGCAGTAGGGGTGGTCCAGACCTCGGAAACACCATATATTTT

J: TRBJ2-7
D: .
size: .
V: TRBV6-1
CDR3: CASSEKGWYEQYF
DNA: TGTGCCAGCAGTGAGAAGGGGTGGTACGAGCAGTACTTC

J: TRBJ2-1
D: TRBD2
size: .
V: TRBV4-1
CDR3: CASSPGLAGDRTYNEQFF
DNA: TGCGCCAGCAGCCCTGGACTAGCGGGGGACCGAACCTACAATGAGCAGTTCTTC

J: TRBJ1-3
D: TRBD1
size: .
V: TRBV5-4
CDR3: CASKQGSGNTIYF
DNA: TGTGCCAGCAAACAGGGGTCCGGAAACACCATATATTTT

J: TRBJ1-2
D: .
size: .
V: TRBV7-8
CDR3: CASSLGPGRANYGYTF
DNA: TGTGCCAGCAGCTTAGGGCCGGGACGGGCTAACTATGGCTACACCTTC

J: TRBJ1-6
D: TRBD1
size: .
V: TRBV27
CDR3: CASSFNRGGRPLHF
DNA: TGTGCCAGCAGTTTCAACAGGGGCGGACGACCCCTCCACTTT

J: TRBJ1-1
D: .
size: .
V: TRBV18
CDR3: CASSPGGVNTEAFF
DNA: TGTGCCAGCTCCCCCGGGGGGGTGAACACTGAAGCTTTCTTT

J: TRBJ1-2
D: .
size: .
V: TRBV10-1
CDR3: CASSESRGYGYTF
DNA: TGCGCCAGCAGTGAGTCCCGTGGCTATGGCTACACCTTC

J: TRBJ1-3
D: .
size: .
V: TRBV7-8
CDR3: CASSLARHDSGNTIYF
DNA: TGTGCCAGCAGCTTAGCGCGGCACGACTCTGGAAACACCATATATTTT

J: TRBJ2-7
D: .
size: .
V: TRBV5-4
CDR3: CASSPRAGREQYF
DNA: TGTGCCAGCAGCCCTAGGGCGGGACGCGAGCAGTACTTC

J: TRBJ1-5
D: TRBD1
size: .
V: TRBV7-9
CDR3: CASSRQGAGNQPQHF
DNA: TGTGCCAGCAGCCGACAGGGGGCCGGCAATCAGCCCCAGCATTTT

J: TRBJ1-5
D: .
size: .
V: TRBV2
CDR3: CASSEVGMLAGKNQPQHF
DNA: TGTGCCAGCAGTGAAGTGGGTATGCTCGCAGGGAAGAATCAGCCCCAGCATTTT

J: TRBJ1-1
D: .
size: .
V: TRBV4-2
CDR3: CASSQDRREARKAFF
DNA: TGTGCCAGCAGCCAAGATCGGCGGGAGGCAAGAAAAGCTTTCTTT

J: TRBJ2-7
D: .
size: .
V: TRBV6-6
CDR3: CASNREWEQYF
DNA: TGTGCCAGTAACCGGGAGTGGGAGCAGTACTTC

J: TRBJ1-1
D: .
size: .
V: TRBV4-1
CDR3: CASSHSRFMNTEAFF
DNA: TGCGCCAGCAGCCACAGCCGCTTTATGAACACTGAAGCTTTCTTT

J: TRBJ1-1
D: .
size: .
V: TRBV5-1
CDR3: CASSLEGTEAFF
DNA: TGCGCCAGCAGCTTGGAAGGGACTGAAGCTTTCTTT

J: TRBJ1-2
D: .
size: .
V: TRBV5-6
CDR3: CASSLLQGQGYTF
DNA: TGTGCCAGCAGCTTGTTACAGGGCCAAGGCTACACCTTC

J: TRBJ1-4
D: .
size: .
V: TRBV21-1
CDR3: CASSSPTRDRVWEKLFF
DNA: TGTGCCAGCAGCAGCCCGACCCGGGACAGGGTATGGGAAAAACTGTTTTTT

J: TRBJ2-1
D: TRBD2
size: .
V: TRBV5-6
CDR3: CASSRTSGGAKEQFF
DNA: TGTGCCAGCAGTCGGACTAGCGGGGGGGCCAAGGAGCAGTTCTTC

J: TRBJ2-5
D: .
size: .
V: TRBV5-4
CDR3: CASSQGGSKETQYF
DNA: TGTGCCAGCAGCCAGGGGGGGTCGAAAGAGACCCAGTACTTC

J: TRBJ2-5
D: TRBD2
size: .
V: TRBV5-1
CDR3: CASSSVAGGGETQYF
DNA: TGCGCCAGCAGCTCCGTGGCGGGGGGAGGAGAGACCCAGTACTTC

J: TRBJ2-4
D: TRBD2
size: .
V: TRBV28
CDR3: CASRRGGQLAKNIQYF
DNA: TGTGCCAGCAGGCGGGGGGGCCAACTAGCCAAAAACATTCAGTACTTC

J: TRBJ1-1
D: .
size: once
V: TRBV5-1
CDR3: CASSLVHPADTEAFF
DNA: TGCGCCAGCAGCTTGGTGCATCCGGCGGACACTGAAGCTTTCTTT

J: TRBJ1-6
D: TRBD1
size: .
V: TRBV10-2
CDR3: CASSAAGTGTYNSPLHF
DNA: TGCGCCAGCAGTGCCGCCGGGACAGGGACCTATAATTCACCCCTCCACTTT

J: TRBJ2-7
D: TRBD2
size: .
V: TRBV5-1
CDR3: CASSLGGLGYEQYF
DNA: TGCGCCAGCAGCTTGGGTGGACTAGGCTACGAGCAGTACTTC

J: TRBJ2-1
D: .
size: .
V: TRBV11-3
CDR3: CASSSLPSSYNEQFF
DNA: TGTGCCAGCAGCTCACTCCCGAGCTCCTACAATGAGCAGTTCTTC

J: TRBJ1-1
D: .
size: .
V: TRBV19
CDR3: CASSPLGDPRHTEAFF
DNA: TGTGCCAGTAGTCCACTGGGGGACCCGCGTCACACTGAAGCTTTCTTT

J: TRBJ1-6
D: .
size: .
V: TRBV19
CDR3: CASTPDGMYNSPLHF
DNA: TGTGCCAGTACCCCGGACGGGATGTATAATTCACCCCTCCACTTT

J: TRBJ2-5
D: .
size: .
V: TRBV5-3
CDR3: CARSFGKETQYF
DNA: TGTGCCAGAAGCTTCGGGAAAGAGACCCAGTACTTC

J: TRBJ2-2
D: .
size: .
V: TRBV9
CDR3: CASSGVGSISGELFF
DNA: TGTGCCAGCAGCGGTGTAGGGTCCATCTCCGGGGAGCTGTTTTTT

J: TRBJ2-2
D: TRBD2
size: .
V: TRBV2
CDR3: CASDPGLAGGTGELFF
DNA: TGTGCCAGCGACCCGGGACTAGCGGGGGGTACCGGGGAGCTGTTTTTT

J: TRBJ2-7
D: .
size: once
V: TRBV6-5
CDR3: CASSYEGYEQYF
DNA: TGTGCCAGCAGTTACGAGGGGTACGAGCAGTACTTC

J: TRBJ1-3
D: TRBD1
size: .
V: TRBV19
CDR3: CASGGQGFVGNTIYF
DNA: TGTGCCAGTGGGGGACAGGGGTTCGTAGGAAACACCATATATTTT

J: TRBJ1-2
D: .
size: once
V: TRBV11-2
CDR3: CASSLVNYGYTF
DNA: TGTGCCAGCAGCTTAGTTAACTATGGCTACACCTTC

J: TRBJ2-5
D: .
size: few
V: TRBV11-2
CDR3: CASSLGRGRLRETQYF
DNA: TGTGCCAGCAGCCTAGGGAGGGGGCGGCTTAGGGAGACCCAGTACTTC

J: TRBJ2-1
D: .
size: .
V: TRBV10-3
CDR3: CATVDRFDEQFF
DNA: TGTGCCACAGTCGACAGGTTCGATGAGCAGTTCTTC